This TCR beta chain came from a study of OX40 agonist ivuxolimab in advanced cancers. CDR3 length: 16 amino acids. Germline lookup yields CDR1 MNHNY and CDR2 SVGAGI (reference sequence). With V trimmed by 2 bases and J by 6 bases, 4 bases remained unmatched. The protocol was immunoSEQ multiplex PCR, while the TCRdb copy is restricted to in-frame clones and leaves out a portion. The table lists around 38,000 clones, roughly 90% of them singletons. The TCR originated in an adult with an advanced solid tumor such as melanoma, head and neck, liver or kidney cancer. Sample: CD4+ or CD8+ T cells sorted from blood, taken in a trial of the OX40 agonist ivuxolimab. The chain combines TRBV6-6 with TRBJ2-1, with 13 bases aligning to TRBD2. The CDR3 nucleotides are TGTGCCAGCAGTTACCCCGGACTAGCGGGAGTCAATGAGCAGTTCTTC. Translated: CASSYPGLAGVNEQFF.